This is a list of T cell receptor beta chains from one sample in a study of blood T cell repertoires in COVID-19. Clones were read by immunoSEQ multiplex PCR, and TCRdb kept only the in-frame ones, dropping some. The sample yields some 170,000 clones, 87% seen once. The material sequenced was peripheral blood. All receptors derive from a woman in her 50s with acute or convalescent COVID-19. Both conserved end residues are trimmed from each CDR3.

V gene	J gene	CDR3 protein
TRBV15	TRBJ2-1	ATSRDELAGGNEQF
TRBV30	TRBJ2-7	AWSVLSGRPYEQY
TRBV11-2	TRBJ2-7	ASSFGGWGYEQY
TRBV13	TRBJ1-2	ASSSSGSGGYGYT
TRBV10-3	TRBJ1-1	AISERGSEAF
TRBV18	TRBJ2-7	ASSRLAGDYEQY
TRBV10-1	TRBJ1-1	ASSPGQGSEAF
TRBV6-5	TRBJ1-6	ASRETGGYNSPLH
TRBV7-6	TRBJ2-5	ASSSDSNTQY
TRBV7-2	TRBJ2-7	ASSLTGGRDEQY
TRBV5-5	TRBJ1-6	ASSRQGADSPLH
TRBV29-1	TRBJ1-4	SVVGGANEKLF
TRBV7-2	TRBJ1-5	ASSSNGQGNQPQH
TRBV10-2	TRBJ2-1	ASRGTSGSFYEQF
TRBV5-1	TRBJ2-3	ASSLTSRSPVMDTQY
TRBV5-1	TRBJ2-7	ASSRGLDEQY
TRBV27	TRBJ1-5	ASSLQGNQPQH
TRBV11-3	TRBJ1-2	ASSVDRGYGYT
TRBV15	TRBJ2-5	ATSRQKETQY
TRBV18	TRBJ1-5	ASSPFDRGGDQPQH
TRBV3-1/TRBV3-2	TRBJ1-2	ASSLDYNYGYT
TRBV5-1	TRBJ1-2	ASSGGTGRKFNYGYT
TRBV20-1	TRBJ2-3	SASVSSGTQY
TRBV6-6	TRBJ1-2	ASSFLSGGYT
TRBV7-8	TRBJ2-2	ASSRGQNTGELF
TRBV7-2	TRBJ1-1	ASSPGGGTEAF
TRBV9	TRBJ2-3	ASSVGQASTDTQY
TRBV6-2/TRBV6-3	TRBJ1-2	ASSYSQVLYGYT
TRBV18	TRBJ2-2	ASSPRAGSTGELF
TRBV7-9	TRBJ1-3	ASSLGRVPLDTIY
TRBV24-1	TRBJ2-3	ATSEVAGRRTDTQY
TRBV24-1	TRBJ2-2	ATGEVGRANTGELF
TRBV3-1/TRBV3-2	TRBJ1-6	ASSQVLPGQSPLH
TRBV5-4	TRBJ2-3	ASSRKAGDTQY
TRBV5-4	TRBJ2-1	ASSQLPRAGGLKGNEQF
TRBV29-1	TRBJ2-1	SVGGQGNEQF
TRBV2	TRBJ1-1	ASSALGGGIRVNTEAF
TRBV27	TRBJ2-3	ASSDRGRDTQY
TRBV6-5	TRBJ1-1	ASSLPGLNTEAF
TRBV13	TRBJ2-6	ASSSRDRGLEGANVLT
TRBV5-8	TRBJ1-6	ASSRDRGNSPLH
TRBV5-1	TRBJ2-1	ASSWSGNEQF
TRBV7-2	TRBJ2-2	ASSYDSGRDTGELF
TRBV5-1	TRBJ1-5	ASSLASGDPQH
TRBV19	TRBJ1-5	ARARWGGNQPQH
TRBV7-9	TRBJ2-5	ASSSAFLGLETQY
TRBV3-1/TRBV3-2	TRBJ1-2	ASSQDNMGGYGYT
TRBV5-1	TRBJ2-6	ASSLVAGGSGANVLT
TRBV5-1	TRBJ2-7	ASSTGLAGDYEQY
TRBV10-1	TRBJ2-1	ASSESAERSYNEQF
TRBV4-3	TRBJ2-6	ASSQWDRGLVPGANVLT
TRBV11-2	TRBJ2-1	ASSRSGVSEQF
TRBV6-2/TRBV6-3	TRBJ2-7	ASSYPIQAGVLVEQY
TRBV6-5	TRBJ2-1	ASSFSGTNEQF